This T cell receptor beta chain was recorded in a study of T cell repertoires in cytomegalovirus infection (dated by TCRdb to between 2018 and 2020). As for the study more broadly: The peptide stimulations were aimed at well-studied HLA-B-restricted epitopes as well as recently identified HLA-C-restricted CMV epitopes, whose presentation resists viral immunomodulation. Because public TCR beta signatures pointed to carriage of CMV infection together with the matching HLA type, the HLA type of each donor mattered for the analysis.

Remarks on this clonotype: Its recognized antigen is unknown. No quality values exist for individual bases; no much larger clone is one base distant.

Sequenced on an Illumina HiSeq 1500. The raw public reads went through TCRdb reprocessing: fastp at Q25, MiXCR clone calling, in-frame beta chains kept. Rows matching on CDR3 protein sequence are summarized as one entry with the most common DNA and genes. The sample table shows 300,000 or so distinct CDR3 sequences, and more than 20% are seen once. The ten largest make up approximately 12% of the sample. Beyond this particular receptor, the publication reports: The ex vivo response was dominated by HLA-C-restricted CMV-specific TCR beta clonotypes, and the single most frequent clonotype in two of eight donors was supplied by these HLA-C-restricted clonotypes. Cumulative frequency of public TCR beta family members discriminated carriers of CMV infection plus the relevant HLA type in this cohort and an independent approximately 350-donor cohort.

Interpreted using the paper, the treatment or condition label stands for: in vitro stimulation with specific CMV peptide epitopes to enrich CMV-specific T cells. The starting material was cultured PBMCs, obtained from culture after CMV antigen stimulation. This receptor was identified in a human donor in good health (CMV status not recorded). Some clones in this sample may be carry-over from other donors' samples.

The CDR3 corresponds to CATSDGRHTLTDTQYF. The DNA sequence follows: TGTGCCACCAGTGACGGCAGGCACACCCTCACAGATACGCAGTATTTT. The chain employs TRBV24-1 and TRBJ2-3; the D gene cannot be named for sure. The cysteine opens and the phenylalanine closes a CDR3 of 16 amino acids. Only the CDR3 region is kept as DNA, spanning 48 bases read in frame from base 1. V lost 4 bases and J lost 2 bases; the stretch between them is 15 bases long. In the germline V gene, CDR1 corresponds to KGHDR and CDR2 to SFDVKD.